Detailed here is one T cell receptor (beta chain). Its antigen remains unknown. The data originate from a study of cytomegalovirus exposure and HLA in healthy donors. About the research overall: A previous analysis identified 95 million to 130 million unique TCR beta sequences derived from 180 million or so T cells.

In the PCR, 60 Vbeta and 13 Jbeta primers were used. The assay was immunoSEQ multiplex PCR, and TCRdb's table has in-frame clones only and misses some. This repertoire includes 45,000 to 50,000 clones. Study results and limitations: A later analysis found TCR association rates differed by HLA locus, highest for DRB1 and lowest for HLA-C.

The receptor was derived from a male donor in good health and CMV-seronegative. The sequenced sample consisted of PBMCs.

The CDR3 here is CASSVGDRASNTEAFF. Written as DNA, the CDR3 is TGTGCCAGCAGCGTAGGGGACAGGGCTTCGAACACTGAAGCTTTCTTT. The chain recombines TRBV9 with TRBJ1-1; 9 bases agree with TRBD1. The V and J ends lost 0 bases and 1 base, in that order; junction bases with no gene match: 4. Germline assignment: CDR1 SGDLS and CDR2 YYNGEE. The CDR3 is made up of 16 amino acids.